Each of the 7 T cell receptor beta chains below was sequenced from the same sample in a study of pediatric ulcerative colitis (dated by TCRdb to between 2018 and 2021). The library was produced with the immunoSEQ multiplex PCR assay. Sourced from immuneACCESS, this table was stored by TCRdb with only in-frame sequences that have V and J called. A share of the clones is absent; for the studies checked, an unresolved V gene accounts for under half, and the remainder has no known explanation. For this sample there are approximately 40,000 clones; 65% to 80% appear just once. Around 9.2% of the sample lies in the top ten. During colonoscopy, one to two rectal pinch biopsies were obtained for research purposes. Sequencing was carried out using gut tissue. The receptors originated from a boy aged 5-17 years with severe ulcerative colitis.

The V call is TRBV5-1, the J call TRBJ2-1; D is perhaps TRBD2 (5 bases). The V gene lost 0 bases and the J gene lost 8 bases, with 12 bases spanning the gap. The germline V gene has CDR1 SGHRS and CDR2 YFSETQ. CDR3 length: 14 residues. This CDR3 reads CASSLAGDWDEQFF. CDR3 sequence (DNA): TGCGCCAGCAGCTTGGCCGGGGATTGGGATGAGCAGTTCTTC.

The V call is TRBV29-1, the J call TRBJ1-1, with unresolved D. The germline gives CDR1 SQVTM, CDR2 ANQGSEA. The CDR3 runs to 12 residues. The V gene lost 5 bases and the J gene lost 7 bases, with 14 bases spanning the gap. The DNA of the CDR3 is TGCAGCGTTTTCGAAGAGGAGGATGAAGCTTTCTTT. It specifies CSVFEEEDEAFF.

CDR3 sequence: CASCYGPWNEQFF. In DNA, the CDR3 is TGTGCCAGCTGTTACGGGCCATGGAATGAGCAGTTCTTC. This sequence joins TRBV7-2 and TRBJ2-1; D is unclear. The germline V gene encodes CDR1 SGHTA and CDR2 FQGNSA. V was trimmed by 8 bases and J by 7 bases, leaving 15 bases between them. The CDR3 spans 13 residues.

Only a few counts were recorded for this clone. The rearrangement uses TRBV2 and TRBJ2-2, with D unresolved. V dropped 6 bases and J dropped 3 bases, with 14 bases sitting between them. There are 15 residues in the CDR3. Germline V gene data show CDR1 as SNHLY and CDR2 as FYNNEI. Written as DNA, the CDR3 is TGTGCCAGCAGACCCGATGGGGTTGACACCGGGGAGCTGTTTTTT. It encodes CASRPDGVDTGELFF.

The rearrangement uses TRBV6-1 and TRBJ2-5; 8 bases are shared with TRBD1. CDR1 and CDR2 (germline): MNHNS, SASEGT. CDR3 size: 15 residues. V gave up 2 bases and J gave up 5 bases; unmatched junction bases: 7. For the CDR3, the DNA is TGTGCCAGCAGTGAACTCCGGCAGGGGGCCGAGACCCAGTACTTC. This gives the protein CASSELRQGAETQYF.

The J gene is TRBJ2-7, the V gene TRBV7-3; no clear D. V was shortened by 3 bases and J by 2 bases, with 11 bases between the two germline ends. The CDR3 spans 14 residues. The germline CDR1 and CDR2 sequences are SGHTA and FQGTGA. CDR3 DNA: TGTGCCAGCAGCTTTGGAGTGGGGACCTACGAGCAGTACTTC. Amino acid sequence: CASSFGVGTYEQYF.

The rearrangement links TRBV6-6 to TRBJ2-1; maybe TRBD1 (5 bases). Germline assignment: CDR1 MNHNY and CDR2 SVGAGI (reference sequence). V was clipped by 6 bases and J by 7 bases, with 19 bases between them. The CDR3 has 15 residues. This CDR3 reads CASRPPGQGWNEQFF. The CDR3 bases are TGTGCCAGCAGACCCCCCGGACAAGGTTGGAATGAGCAGTTCTTC.